What follows are 9 T cell receptor beta chains derived from one specimen sequenced in a study of neurological immune-mediated disorders. TCRdb redid the calling of the 5' RACE reads with MiXCR, one entry per CDR3 protein. Counted here are 40,000 to 55,000 distinct CDR3 sequences, 9% to 12% occurring once; the ten biggest clones make up about 20%. The sequenced material came from PBMCs. These TCRs come from a middle-aged woman with HTLV-1-associated myelopathy (HAM/TSP).

This clonotype was seen ten or more times. V gene TRBV7-8 combines with J gene TRBJ2-7; TRBD2 aligns across 10 bases. Germline values: CDR1 SGHVS, CDR2 FQNEAQ. The CDR3 runs to 16 residues. Trimming took 0 bases from V and 3 from J; bases not matched to a gene: 5. CDR3 sequence: CASSLAHPSGGYEQYF. In nucleotides, the CDR3 is TGTGCCAGCAGCTTAGCGCACCCTAGCGGGGGCTACGAGCAGTACTTC.

In its sample, this clonotype was seen many times. J is TRBJ2-6 and V is TRBV7-2; no clear D gene. The V and J ends lost 7 bases and 0 bases respectively, with 10 bases between them. The germline gives CDR1 SGHTA, CDR2 FQGNSA. This CDR3 contains 15 residues. The DNA of the CDR3 is TGTGCCAGCACCTCACGTAACTCTGGGGCCAACGTCCTGACTTTC. This gives the protein CASTSRNSGANVLTF.

This clonotype was recorded at least ten times. The rearrangement uses TRBV7-3 and TRBJ2-2; 9 nucleotides agree with TRBD2. This CDR3 is 16 amino acids long. V shed 1 base and J 4 bases; nucleotides not matched to a gene: 4. Germline loops: CDR1 SGHTA, CDR2 FQGTGA. CDR3 region: CASSLNGGGGTGELFF. The CDR3 DNA reads as TGTGCCAGCAGCTTAAATGGCGGGGGGGGCACCGGGGAGCTGTTTTTT.

This clonotype has a count of ten or more. The chain couples TRBV7-2 to TRBJ2-5, with 7 bases aligning to TRBD2. V was clipped by 3 bases and J by 5 bases; unmatched bases: 9. Germline loops: CDR1 SGHTA, CDR2 FQGNSA. CDR3 size: 15 residues. For the CDR3, the DNA is TGTGCCAGCAGCTTTCCCGTGGGGGGGAGGGAGACCCAGTACTTC. This codes for CASSFPVGGRETQYF.

The table lists this clonotype with many counts. The V and J genes are TRBV5-1 and TRBJ1-2; TRBD1 is a possible D gene (5 bases). The CDR3 totals 15 residues. Trimming stripped 3 bases from V and 2 bases from J, with 14 bases between. The germline V gene encodes CDR1 SGHRS and CDR2 YFSETQ. The CDR3 nucleotides are TGCGCCAGCAGCTCGGACGGGACTTCAAACTATGGCTACACCTTC. It is translated as CASSSDGTSNYGYTF.

Concerning this clonotype: A much larger clone differs from this one at a single base, so this may be a read error. The rearrangement uses TRBV25-1 and TRBJ1-1; 11 bases map to TRBD1. This CDR3 region has 15 residues. Per the germline V gene, CDR1 is MGHDK and CDR2 is SYGVNS. V shed 4 bases and J 4 bases; nucleotides not matched to a gene: 5. The CDR3 sequence is CASSVRTGGITEAFF. The DNA of the CDR3 is TGTGCCAGCAGTGTCCGGACAGGGGGCATCACTGAAGCTTTCTTT.

This rearrangement joins TRBV5-1 to TRBJ2-2, with D possibly matching TRBD2 (5 bases). V lost 4 bases and J 5 bases, leaving 12 bases between the germline ends. Germline CDR1 and CDR2: SGHRS and YFSETQ. This CDR3 has 14 residues. The CDR3 nucleotides read TGCGCCAGCAGCCAGGACTGGAATACCGGGGAGCTGTTTTTT. This encodes CASSQDWNTGELFF.

This clonotype turned up a few times. This rearrangement joins TRBV12-3 or TRBV12-4 to TRBJ1-5; D not resolved. Trimming took off 7 bases at V and 0 bases at J, with 10 bases between the two ends. The CDR3 consists of 14 residues. The CDR3 loop is CASTINYSNQPQHF. DNA of the CDR3: TGTGCCAGCACCATCAACTATAGCAATCAGCCCCAGCATTTT.

This clonotype showed up many times. The V and J genes are TRBV13 and TRBJ1-1, with D hard to call. The length of the CDR3 is 13 residues. From germline, CDR1 is PRHDT and CDR2 FYEKMQ (reference sequence). V shed 0 bases and J shed 8 bases, with 10 bases lying between them. In nucleotides, the CDR3 is TGTGCCAGCAGCTTAGGGCGAAGTCCAGAAGCTTTCTTT. Residues: CASSLGRSPEAFF.